This TCR beta chain emerged from a study of early T cells in non-severe SARS-CoV-2 infection. Study-wide background: The chains were unpaired, and the sequenced material was bulk RNA from unsorted whole blood. Findings and limits, study-wide: Clonotype matching in VDJdb favored anti-spike CD8 responses and did not capture private and CD4 specificities.

The library protocol tagged individual cDNA molecules with unique molecular identifiers. One entry per CDR3 protein results from TCRdb running MiXCR on the 5' RACE reads. Altogether under 80,000 distinct CDR3 sequences are present, under 15% being singletons, with the ten largest covering approximately 4.6%. Only a few counts were recorded for this clonotype. Its antigen is unknown. Sequenced sample: whole blood. This sequence originates from an adult who was a healthcare worker with PCR-confirmed SARS-CoV-2 infection or an uninfected control (not recorded which).

CDR3 sequence: CASRPIQGPAFF. In DNA, the CDR3 is TGTGCCAGCAGACCTATACAGGGGCCAGCTTTCTTT. The chain combines TRBV12-3 or TRBV12-4 with TRBJ1-1; 7 nucleotides match TRBD1. The CDR3 loop spans 12 amino acids. Trimming cost V 6 bases and J 10 bases; bases outside gene matches: 8.